The next 26 T cell receptor beta chains were all read from a single sample in a study of cytomegalovirus exposure and HLA in healthy donors. 60 Vbeta and 13 Jbeta primers were used in PCR. Some clones are missing from TCRdb's copy, which holds only in-frame ones; the method was immunoSEQ multiplex PCR. Of 150,000 to 200,000 clones in the sample, 84% were seen once. Sequencing was performed on PBMCs. The origin of the receptors is a man aged 18 to 30 in good health and CMV-seronegative.

The chain employs TRBV5-1 and TRBJ2-7, with D tentatively TRBD2 (5 bases). The length of the CDR3 is 15 residues. V was trimmed by 2 bases and J by 0 bases, leaving 12 bases between them. Looked up from germline, CDR1 is SGHRS and CDR2 is YFSETQ. CDR3 DNA sequence: TGCGCCAGCAGCTTTGGCGGGCCTAGCTCCTACGAGCAGTACTTC. Protein: CASSFGGPSSYEQYF.

V usage is TRBV5-1 and J usage is TRBJ2-3; no firm D call. Trimming took 5 bases from V and 3 from J, leaving 13 bases between them. The CDR3 spans 14 residues. The germline V gene has CDR1 SGHRS and CDR2 YFSETQ. The CDR3 here is CASSWAKATDTQYF. The CDR3 nucleotides are TGCGCCAGCAGTTGGGCCAAGGCGACAGATACGCAGTATTTT. Combining the CDR3 with reference TRBV5-1 and TRBJ2-3 gives the whole variable domain KAGVTQTPRYLIKTRGQQVTLSCSPISGHRSVSWYQQTPGQGLQFLFEYFSETQRNKGNFPGRFSGRQFSNSRSEMNVSTLELGDSALYLCASSWAKATDTQYFGPGTRLTVL.

The V and J genes are TRBV9 and TRBJ2-1; 8 bases map to TRBD2. With 3 bases clipped from V and 4 bases from J, the junction kept 9 bases outside the gene matches. The CDR3 loop spans 16 amino acids. Germline loops: CDR1 SGDLS, CDR2 YYNGEE. The CDR3 DNA is TGTGCCAGCAGCGCATATCTCAGCGGGAGTTACAATGAGCAGTTCTTC. Translated: CASSAYLSGSYNEQFF.

The chain has TRBV5-1 and TRBJ1-2; maybe TRBD1 (6 bases). Germline loops: CDR1 SGHRS, CDR2 YFSETQ. With 0 bases removed from V and 2 bases from J, the gap between germline ends came to 8 bases. The CDR3 consists of 14 residues. CDR3 amino acids: CASSLEQGNYGYTF. In nucleotides, the CDR3 is TGCGCCAGCAGCTTGGAGCAGGGGAACTATGGCTACACCTTC. Full variable domain (remainder filled in from reference TRBV5-1 and TRBJ1-2): KAGVTQTPRYLIKTRGQQVTLSCSPISGHRSVSWYQQTPGQGLQFLFEYFSETQRNKGNFPGRFSGRQFSNSRSEMNVSTLELGDSALYLCASSLEQGNYGYTFGSGTRLTVV.

The chain uses TRBV7-2 and TRBJ2-3; TRBD2 agrees at 7 bases. The CDR3 is 16 residues long. J lost 2 bases, V lost 5 bases, and 10 bases had no gene match. Germline V gene sequence: CDR1 SGHTA, CDR2 FQGNSA. CDR3 sequence reads: CASSRGVQFSTDTQYF. DNA for the CDR3: TGTGCCAGCAGCCGGGGGGTACAATTCTCCACAGATACGCAGTATTTT.

CDR3 nucleotides: TGCGCCAGCAGCCCCCTGCTTAGCGTCCGGGACAATGAGCAGTTCTTC. The encoded protein is CASSPLLSVRDNEQFF. The gene calls are TRBV5-1 and TRBJ2-1; D is perhaps TRBD2 (5 bases). This CDR3 region has 16 residues. Germline values: CDR1 SGHRS, CDR2 YFSETQ. V was clipped by 4 bases and J by 5 bases, with 19 bases between them.

The chain uses TRBV6-6 and TRBJ2-1; D possibly corresponds to TRBD1 (6 bases). The germline V and J ends were trimmed by 2 bases and 4 bases, with 15 bases remaining between them. The germline gives CDR1 MNHNY, CDR2 SVGAGI (reference sequence). There are 16 residues in the CDR3. In DNA, the CDR3 is TGTGCCAGCAGTTACCAACCGGGACACCCGTACAATGAGCAGTTCTTC. Translating it yields CASSYQPGHPYNEQFF.

The chain recombines TRBV18 with TRBJ2-1, with 8 bases fitting TRBD1. The CDR3 sequence is 14 residues long. From germline, CDR1 is KGHSH and CDR2 LQKENI. Trimming at V came to 5 bases and at J to 10 bases, leaving 10 bases not matched to a gene. DNA for the CDR3: TGTGCCAGCTCATCAAGGACAGGGCCCGGGGAGCAGTTCTTC. Translating gives CASSSRTGPGEQFF.

The chain couples TRBV28 to TRBJ1-1, with 8 bases fitting TRBD1. The CDR3 runs 15 residues. Germline V gene lookup returns CDR1 MDHEN and CDR2 SYDVKM. Trimming took 4 bases from V and 0 from J; bases not matched to a gene: 4. The CDR3 DNA is TGTGCCAGCAGTTGGGACAGGCCCATGAACACTGAAGCTTTCTTT. This encodes CASSWDRPMNTEAFF.

The chain uses TRBV7-6 and TRBJ2-5; no reliable D call. The germline V and J ends were trimmed by 7 bases and 2 bases, with 17 bases remaining between them. The germline V gene encodes CDR1 SGHVS and CDR2 FNYEAQ. The CDR3 extends over 15 amino acids. The CDR3 DNA follows: TGTGCCAGCACCCTAAGCACAGTCCGACAAGAGACCCAGTACTTC. This translates into CASTLSTVRQETQYF. The variable domain in full, completed from reference TRBV7-6 and TRBJ2-5, reads GAGVSQSPRYKVTKRGQDVALRCDPISGHVSLYWYRQALGQGPEFLTYFNYEAQQDKSGLPNDRFSAERPEGSISTLTIQRTEQRDSAMYRCASTLSTVRQETQYFGPGTRLLVL.

V is TRBV28 and J is TRBJ2-7; TRBD1 aligns across 10 bases. Germline V gene sequence: CDR1 MDHEN, CDR2 SYDVKM. Germline trimming cut 6 bases from V and 4 bases from J; bases unmatched to any gene: 6. The CDR3 runs to 14 residues. CDR3 protein: CASSGTGAGYEQYF. CDR3 in DNA: TGTGCCAGCAGCGGGACAGGGGCGGGGTACGAGCAGTACTTC.

The CDR3 is CASSFARRGIQGYTF. CDR3 DNA sequence: TGCGCCAGCAGCTTCGCCCGAAGGGGGATTCAGGGCTACACCTTC. The chain uses TRBV5-1 and TRBJ1-2, with D perhaps matching TRBD1 (6 bases). Per the germline V gene, CDR1 is SGHRS and CDR2 is YFSETQ. This CDR3 is built from 15 residues. V was pared by 2 bases and J by 8 bases, with 19 bases between. Variable domain in full (rest from reference TRBV5-1 and TRBJ1-2): KAGVTQTPRYLIKTRGQQVTLSCSPISGHRSVSWYQQTPGQGLQFLFEYFSETQRNKGNFPGRFSGRQFSNSRSEMNVSTLELGDSALYLCASSFARRGIQGYTFGSGTRLTVV.

The rearrangement links TRBV7-9 to TRBJ2-1, with D tentatively TRBD2 (6 bases). Trimming stripped 4 bases from V and 5 bases from J, with 12 bases between. This CDR3 has 14 amino acids. Germline V gene sequence: CDR1 SEHNR, CDR2 FQNEAQ (reference sequence). The CDR3 nucleotides read TGTGCCAGCAGCTCCGGGACTGTTAACAATGAGCAGTTCTTC. Its protein product is CASSSGTVNNEQFF.

This chain connects TRBV27 to TRBJ1-3, with D tentatively TRBD1 (5 bases). CDR3 length: 15 residues. Trimming stripped 5 bases from V and 0 bases from J, with 11 bases between. Germline V gene lookup returns CDR1 MNHEY and CDR2 SMNVEV (reference sequence). The CDR3 is CASSPTAHSGNTIYF. CDR3 nucleotides: TGTGCCAGCAGTCCGACAGCTCACTCTGGAAACACCATATATTTT.

The chain has TRBV19 and TRBJ2-7, with 10 bases fitting TRBD1. Germline V gene data show CDR1 as LNHDA and CDR2 as SQIVND (reference sequence). Trimming at V came to 5 bases and at J to 2 bases, leaving 3 bases not matched to a gene. The CDR3 is 14 residues long. DNA of the CDR3: TGTGCCAGTAGTCTCGGGACAGGGGCCTACGAGCAGTACTTC. It is translated as CASSLGTGAYEQYF.

The V call is TRBV2, the J call TRBJ1-4; D is unresolved. Per the germline V gene, CDR1 is SNHLY and CDR2 is FYNNEI. The V gene lost 7 bases and the J gene lost 3 bases, with 9 bases spanning the gap. The CDR3 covers 13 residues. The CDR3 region has the DNA TGTGCCAGCAAACTAGGTGCTAATGAAAAACTGTTTTTT. This sequence encodes CASKLGANEKLFF.

This chain joins TRBV7-9 and TRBJ2-1; perhaps TRBD1 as D (7 bases). CDR3 length: 15 residues. Germline CDR1 and CDR2: SEHNR and FQNEAQ (reference sequence). The V and J ends lost 2 bases and 9 bases respectively, with 17 bases between them. The CDR3 loop is CASSLRRGEGGEQFF. In DNA form, the CDR3 reads TGTGCCAGCAGCTTACGCAGGGGGGAAGGGGGTGAGCAGTTCTTC.

This clone was detected a few times. The CDR3 protein is CSVGEVDYGYTF. CDR3 nucleotides: TGCAGCGTGGGGGAGGTCGACTATGGCTACACCTTC. The chain joins TRBV29-1 to TRBJ1-2; tentative D call: TRBD1 (5 bases). Germline CDR1 reads SQVTM; CDR2 reads ANQGSEA. Trimming took 6 bases from V and 3 from J, leaving 11 bases between them. The CDR3 extends over 12 amino acids.

The chain carries TRBV7-2 and TRBJ2-7; 7 bases line up with TRBD2. The CDR3 is made up of 14 amino acids. Germline loops: CDR1 SGHTA, CDR2 FQGNSA. Trimming took 1 base from V and 4 from J; bases not matched to a gene: 4. The CDR3 here is CASSLVLADYEQYF. The CDR3 DNA reads as TGTGCCAGCAGCTTAGTGCTAGCGGATTACGAGCAGTACTTC.

The V call is TRBV5-4, the J call TRBJ2-5, with TRBD1 matching 10 bases. The CDR3 consists of 14 residues. The germline gives CDR1 SGHNT, CDR2 YYREEE (reference sequence). Trimming took 3 bases from V and 5 from J; bases not matched to a gene: 4. This CDR3 is CASSSRTGGETQYF. CDR3 nucleotides: TGTGCCAGCAGCTCGAGGACAGGGGGTGAGACCCAGTACTTC.

This chain connects TRBV5-1 to TRBJ2-7; D perhaps matches TRBD1 (5 bases). V was shortened by 4 bases and J by 2 bases, with 19 bases between the two germline ends. This CDR3 spans 16 amino acids. Germline CDR1 is SGHRS and CDR2 is YFSETQ. The CDR3 DNA reads as TGCGCCAGCAGCGGCCCCCAGGGCTTTACCACCTACGAGCAGTACTTC. Its protein is CASSGPQGFTTYEQYF.

This clone was recorded only once. This chain connects TRBV9 to TRBJ2-5, with D perhaps matching TRBD2 (5 bases). Trimming took 3 bases from V and 2 from J, leaving 8 bases between them. Per germline, CDR1 SGDLS and CDR2 YYNGEE. This CDR3 has 13 residues. The CDR3, as DNA: TGTGCCAGCAGCGGCGGCGGGCAAGAGACCCAGTACTTC. This translates into CASSGGGQETQYF.

The chain uses TRBV27 and TRBJ1-1; TRBD1 aligns across 9 bases. The length of the CDR3 is 14 residues. The V and J ends lost 5 bases and 6 bases, in that order; junction bases with no gene match: 7. The germline V gene has CDR1 MNHEY and CDR2 SMNVEV (reference sequence). CDR3 amino acids: CASSTGQGSSEAFF. CDR3 nucleotide sequence: TGTGCCAGCAGTACCGGACAGGGGAGTTCTGAAGCTTTCTTT.

This clone was seen a handful of times. The V and J genes are TRBV2 and TRBJ1-4, with D possibly being TRBD1 (6 bases). Trimming cost V 5 bases and J 8 bases, with 9 bases left between them. The CDR3 loop spans 12 amino acids. Germline V gives CDR1 SNHLY, CDR2 FYNNEI. The CDR3 DNA reads TGTGCCAGCAGTCAGGGGCCCGAAAAACTGTTTTTT. Its translation is CASSQGPEKLFF.

The J gene is TRBJ2-7, the V gene TRBV2; TRBD1 matches at 9 bases. The CDR3 is made up of 14 amino acids. Per germline, CDR1 SNHLY and CDR2 FYNNEI. V was clipped by 8 bases and J by 6 bases; unmatched bases: 11. The CDR3 DNA reads as TGTGCCAGCCGTAGGGGACAGGGATCGGTCGAGCAGTACTTC. It encodes CASRRGQGSVEQYF.

The chain employs TRBV7-3 and TRBJ1-4; D might be TRBD1 (6 bases). Per germline, CDR1 SGHTA and CDR2 FQGTGA. The CDR3 totals 18 residues. Trimming removed 1 base from V and 5 bases from J, with 20 bases in between. In nucleotides, the CDR3 is TGTGCCAGCAGCTTAAATGGGGGGGCGGGCCAGAGGAATGAAAAACTGTTTTTT. Translation gives CASSLNGGAGQRNEKLFF.